What follows is one TCR beta chain and its context. What antigen it recognizes has not been identified. Nothing much larger sits one base from this clone, and base qualities are not available. These data come from a study of cytomegalovirus exposure and HLA in healthy donors (dated by TCRdb to 2015 to 2018). The study in broad terms: An earlier analysis of some 600 of the donors reported approximately 300 Gb of sequence data and some 110 million unique TCR beta sequences obtained from 180 million or so T cells. About 280 gigabases of sequencing data and roughly 80 million unique TCR sequences made up an early release that covered 500 to 700 HLA-typed donors. Among the roughly 370 genotyped donors, approximately 82% belonged to the genetic ancestry cluster associated with self-reported Caucasian donors. The aim of the study was to test whether cataloging public T cell receptors could identify signatures of past pathogen exposure. The study used immunosequencing to profile the T cell repertoires of around 600 subjects and linked those repertoires to cytomegalovirus serostatus. In addition to the first cohort of around 670 subjects, a separate validation cohort of over 90 different subjects was used. The study combined high-throughput TCR immunosequencing, statistical association of individual TCRs with disease status, and machine learning to predict cytomegalovirus infection status. In a later analysis, previously published TCR beta repertoires from about 640 donors were re-analyzed and high-resolution HLA genotyping was added so that TCR occurrence patterns could be studied. In the later analysis, no new phenotypic data were used to find candidate immune exposures; instead, reliance was placed on TCR beta sequences and their occurrence across donors. To decide whether each TCR beta V gene segment behaved as functional or pseudogenic, an earlier analysis of approximately 620 of the donors relied on high-throughput TCR beta sequencing. Donor age, sex, ethnicity and CMV serostatus were compiled together with the repertoire data. In a later genetic analysis, genome-wide SNP genotypes for about 55% of the roughly 700 donors were used, and that subset was treated as a discovery cohort. Every discovery cohort repertoire had been produced on one sequencing platform. Both class I and class II loci were covered by HLA typing, at four-digit resolution. The number of donors typed differed by locus, with about 629-640 for A, B, C, DRB1 and DQB1, more than 500 for DQA1, 600 to 610 for DPA1, and approximately 470 for DPB1. Roughly 5 DR-DQ haplotypes were treated as single units for association and clustering because of strong linkage in the cohort. Among 398 genotyped donors of the cohort, an average of about 240,000 unique TCR beta nucleotide sequences were sequenced per donor, about a sixth of them non-productive. What the research found in general, with its limitations: CMV serostatus was the only immune exposure information available for the cohort. In vitro tests confirmed that a few of the cytomegalovirus-associated TCR beta chains recognize cytomegalovirus antigens. Because counts were too low, roughly 16 rarely observed V segments, including chromosome 9 orphons, were left out of the earlier analysis of a few hundred of the donors. A further reported finding was that TCR beta sequences accurately predicted the HLA-A and HLA-B alleles for most subjects in the first cohort. A later analysis reported that several top co-occurrence clusters appeared linked to parvovirus B19, influenza, CMV and Epstein-Barr virus. The cohort was sequenced for TCR beta chains only, and without alpha or paired-chain data the features that could be detected were limited. In a later analysis, HLA-associated TCR beta chains showed more clonal expansion and lower generation probabilities than non-associated chains that were equally common. Linkage disequilibrium might explain the correlated functional status among segregating V segments, but an unknown experimental factor could not be ruled out. In both the original and validation cohorts, the classifier was reported to diagnose cytomegalovirus status with high specificity and sensitivity. It was suggested by the authors that the approach could potentially be generalized to other disease states and immunological phenotypes. V-gene and J-gene trimming of TCR beta chains was associated with a missense DCLRE1C variant in a later genetic analysis, and the association was replicated in an independent cohort. The presence/absence analyses assumed that sequencing depth was roughly uniform across donors, and that assumption may not be true. In an earlier analysis of more than 450 of the donors, most TCR beta V segments were observed in productive rearrangements about 90% or about 30% of the time, broadly matching IMGT annotations. Some IMGT-functional V segments, including TRBV6-2 and TRBV6-3, could not be distinguished by the 87-base-pair reads and were therefore excluded. Because HLA typing was unavailable for some donors at each locus, only the typed subset was used in association tests. Strong co-occurrence of HLA alleles, especially DR and DQ, made assigning TCR associations to individual alleles difficult. A group of highly shared sequence variants was considered likely to be a technical artifact of the sequencing pipeline. The study listed 150 to 200 TCR beta chains as associated with cytomegalovirus. In a later analysis, TCR association rates were found to vary across HLA loci, with the most associated TCRs seen for DRB1 alleles and the fewest for HLA-C alleles. A later genetic analysis reported fewer N-insertions in productive TCRs among donors in an Asian-associated ancestry cluster than the roughly 670-donor mean. Across donors, most TCR sequences were observed very rarely, whereas some public TCRs were present in many individuals. Most CMV-associated TCR beta chains appeared to be HLA-restricted in a later analysis, and the HLA associations seemed to be driven largely by CMV exposure. At a false discovery rate of 0.05, a later analysis linked 15,000 to 20,000 TCR beta sequences to specific HLA alleles.

V is clipped by 2 bases and J by 4 bases, and the sequence between their germline boundaries is 15 bases long. As encoded in the germline V gene, CDR1 is SGHDT while CDR2 is YYEEEE. From cysteine to phenylalanine, the CDR3 is 16 amino acids long. The kept DNA is CDR3 alone, 48 bases in frame from the first base. The library was generated by the immunoSEQ multiplex PCR assay. For the multiplex PCR, a mixture combining 60 forward primers for TCR Vbeta segments and 13 reverse primers for TCR Jbeta segments was used. Amplification of the CDR3 region of rearranged TCR beta genes was performed with a multiplex PCR assay on genomic DNA. The amplified TCR beta libraries were sequenced on the Illumina HiSeq System as 87-base-pair reads. Per the authors' processing: Across the 640 or so repertoires, a later analysis counted roughly 77 million unique TCR beta chains, roughly 11 million of which were shared by at least two donors. A nearest-neighbor algorithm error-corrected the raw reads and collapsed the reads into unique sequences, merging closely related sequences to remove PCR and sequencing errors. CDR3 sequences were aligned to IMGT reference sequences to assign V, D and J gene segments. For a sequence to be retained, a match of at least six nucleotides to both a V gene segment and a J gene segment was required. Rearrangements were called productive when the CDR3 lacked stop codons and stayed in frame with V and J; all others were non-productive. CDR3 was defined by IMGT convention, running from the second conserved V-encoded cysteine to the conserved J-encoded phenylalanine. The earlier analysis of 500 to 750 of the donors excluded any sequence lacking an unambiguous match to a single V gene segment. An earlier analysis of a few hundred of the donors classified V segments as functional when productive rearrangements were above 56.7% and as segregating when the standard deviation between donors was above 5%. To diagnose cytomegalovirus status from the catalog of TCR beta chain sequences, a statistical classification framework was built. A later analysis assigned V and J genes by comparing TCR nucleotide sequences with IMGT/GENE-DB human TR gene sequences. A later analysis assigned CDR3 sequences and most-parsimonious VDJ recombination scenarios with the TCRdist pipeline. A later analysis defined each TCR beta chain by its CDR3 amino acid sequence plus V-gene family, and excluded reads lacking a unique V-gene family. To address suspected cross-contamination and a sequencing artifact, a later analysis removed 592 highly shared, low-generation-probability nucleotide sequences. For each public chain, a later analysis derived a clonal expansion index from normalized ranks of inferred template counts within each repertoire. Generation probabilities in a later analysis came from a VDJ recombination model fitted to out-of-frame rearrangements, and those results were checked against IGoR. Hypergeometric tests were used in a later analysis to score TCR-TCR, TCR-HLA and TCR-CMV co-occurrence, with a repertoire-size bias correction applied to the TCR pairs. False discovery rates were estimated in a later analysis by permuting HLA or CMV assignments 20 times. A later analysis grouped co-occurring TCRs with DBSCAN, adding TCRdist sequence similarity when clustering within HLA-allele-positive subsets. Repertoires with fewer than 30,000 or more than 120,000 public chains were left out of co-occurrence clustering, as were a few repertoires with anomalous nucleotide sharing. This is the immuneACCESS table as TCRdb keeps it, with only in-frame sequences that have V and J called. A part of the clones is gone; compared with another copy, unresolved V genes explain less than half, and the rest is unexplained. That table supplies the V and J calls and clone size; D and trimming were determined from the DNA. Here the sample has 70,000 to 100,000 clones; under 70% occur a single time. The top ten clonotypes cover about 6.9% of the sample.

In total, over 600 healthy bone marrow donors made up the cohort. At the time of sampling, all cohort members were nominally healthy, though unrecorded immune exposures were likely present. The donor tested CMV seropositive, placing the donor among the 289 seropositive members of the cohort. Every donor gave a peripheral blood sample, and the peripheral blood mononuclear cells from that sample were used for TCR beta sequencing. Genomic DNA was extracted from the blood cell samples with the Qiagen DNeasy Blood Extraction Kit. The source of this sequence is a woman aged 50 to 60 in good health and CMV-seropositive. Sequences were obtained from PBMCs. The V and J genes are TRBV5-6 and TRBJ1-4, with the D segment identity uncertain. The sequenced DNA: TGTGCCAGCAGCTTTAACAGCCTGGAACTTAATGAAAAACTGTTTTTT. Its protein reads: CASSFNSLELNEKLFF.